This T cell receptor beta chain appears in the sequencing data of a study of cytomegalovirus exposure and HLA in healthy donors. Study-level points and caveats: The authors later linked a missense DCLRE1C variant to TCR beta V- and J-gene trimming. Using the classifier, cytomegalovirus status was reportedly diagnosed with high specificity and sensitivity. Presence/absence analyses supposed approximately even sequencing depth among donors.

This CDR3 has 13 residues. Germline CDR1 SSHAT, CDR2 FNYEAQ (reference sequence). The V end lost 4 bases, the J end lost 2 bases, and 8 bases lay between the germline ends. This clone was detected only a few times. What it recognizes is unknown. The PCR employed 60 Vbeta primers together with 13 Jbeta primers. Libraries were prepared by immunoSEQ multiplex PCR; TCRdb keeps only in-frame clonotypes and omits some of them. The sample yields 90,000 to 130,000 clones, around 80% seen once. The V and J genes are TRBV7-7 and TRBJ1-1; no firm D call. This sequence was found in a woman aged 60-75 years in good health and CMV-seropositive. Sequenced sample: PBMCs. CDR3 in DNA: TGTGCCAGCAGCTCCGGGAGAAACACTGAAGCTTTCTTT. It specifies CASSSGRNTEAFF.